The next 10 T cell receptor beta chains were all read from a single sample in a study of shared clonotypes between healthy human individuals. Naive CD8 cells were CD45RO-negative, positively selected for CCR7, excluding terminally differentiated effector memory CD45RA+ cells. This table comes from immunoSEQ multiplex PCR, and its TCRdb copy is limited to in-frame clones, with some not included. The table has fewer than 1 million clones, 90% to 98% seen once. The sequencing sample was made of naive CD8+ T cells sorted from blood. Receptors were obtained from a man younger than 45 in good health.

This chain joins TRBV19 and TRBJ2-7; 9 bases map to TRBD2. Germline CDR1 is LNHDA and CDR2 is SQIVND (reference sequence). The CDR3 extends over 15 amino acids. Trimming cost V 4 bases and J 4 bases; bases outside gene matches: 8. In nucleotides, the CDR3 is TGTGCCAGTAGTAAGGGACTAGCCGCAGCGTACGAGCAGTACTTC. Translated, it gives CASSKGLAAAYEQYF.

V gene TRBV5-4 combines with J gene TRBJ2-5; D ambiguous. Trimming pared 2 bases from V and 0 bases from J, leaving 5 bases between. The CDR3 is 13 amino acids. The germline V gene has CDR1 SGHNT and CDR2 YYREEE (reference sequence). CDR3: CASSFYDQETQYF. CDR3 sequence (DNA): TGTGCCAGCAGCTTTTACGACCAAGAGACCCAGTACTTC.

The rearrangement links TRBV2 to TRBJ2-7; D is unclear. Germline V lookup: CDR1 SNHLY, CDR2 FYNNEI. The CDR3 has 12 amino acids. Trimming removed 3 bases at V and 1 base at J, with 4 bases between. The CDR3 loop reads CASSEWSYEQYF. DNA of the CDR3: TGTGCCAGCAGTGAGTGGTCCTACGAGCAGTACTTC.

The chain is built from TRBV4-3 and TRBJ1-2; 9 nucleotides match TRBD1. This CDR3 has 15 residues. The germline V gene has CDR1 LGHNA and CDR2 YSLEER. The J segment lost 8 bases and the V segment lost 4 bases, leaving 11 bases of the junction unmatched. The CDR3 sequence: CASSPSHRGLSGYTF. CDR3 nucleotides: TGCGCCAGCAGCCCCTCGCACAGGGGGCTTAGCGGCTACACCTTC.

The chain combines TRBV7-6 with TRBJ2-1, with D uncertain. Trimming shortened V by 0 bases and J by 10 bases, and 7 bases separated the two germline ends. The CDR3 totals 12 residues. Germline values: CDR1 SGHVS, CDR2 FNYEAQ. Here the CDR3 DNA reads TGTGCCAGCAGCTTAGCAGGGCGGGAGCAGTTCTTC. This codes for CASSLAGREQFF.

In the case of this clone: The sample contains more than one DNA sequence encoding this CDR3. The chain uses TRBV11-2 and TRBJ2-1; D gene ambiguous. Germline CDR1 reads SGHAT; CDR2 reads FQNNGV. Between the trimmed V and J ends, which lost 2 bases and 8 bases, there was a span of 4 bases. This CDR3 comprises 11 residues. The CDR3 DNA reads as TGTGCCAGCAGCTTAAGTTATGAGCAGTTCTTC. Protein: CASSLSYEQFF.

This chain links TRBV6-5 with TRBJ1-2, with D perhaps matching TRBD1 (5 bases). Deletions cut 6 bases from V and 6 bases from J, with 14 bases between. Germline values: CDR1 MNHEY, CDR2 SVGAGI. The CDR3 runs to 13 residues. This CDR3 is CASSPGPPDGYTF. CDR3 nucleotides: TGTGCCAGCAGCCCGGGACCCCCTGATGGCTACACCTTC.

This chain connects TRBV10-2 to TRBJ1-1; weak D call: TRBD1 (5 bases). V lost 5 bases to trimming and J lost 0 bases, with 10 bases between them. The CDR3 extends over 14 amino acids. In germline, CDR1 is WSHSY, CDR2 SAAADI. The CDR3 sequence: CASSLEGLNTEAFF. In nucleotides, the CDR3 is TGCGCCAGCAGTCTAGAGGGACTGAACACTGAAGCTTTCTTT.

This sequence joins TRBV6-5 and TRBJ2-1; TRBD1 is a possible D gene (5 bases). CDR3 length equals 16 residues. Per germline, CDR1 MNHEY and CDR2 SVGAGI. V lost 2 bases to trimming and J lost 4 bases, with 15 bases between them. The CDR3 is CASSYDAGSSYNEQFF. The CDR3 nucleotides are TGTGCCAGCAGTTACGACGCAGGGTCCTCTTACAATGAGCAGTTCTTC.

The chain carries TRBV7-9 and TRBJ2-3; possible D gene TRBD2, 5 bases. Germline lookup yields CDR1 SEHNR and CDR2 FQNEAQ (reference sequence). Trimming pared 5 bases from V and 2 bases from J, leaving 14 bases between. The CDR3 runs to 15 residues. The CDR3 is CASSTTTINTDTQYF. The CDR3 nucleotides read TGTGCCAGCAGCACGACTACGATAAACACAGATACGCAGTATTTT.